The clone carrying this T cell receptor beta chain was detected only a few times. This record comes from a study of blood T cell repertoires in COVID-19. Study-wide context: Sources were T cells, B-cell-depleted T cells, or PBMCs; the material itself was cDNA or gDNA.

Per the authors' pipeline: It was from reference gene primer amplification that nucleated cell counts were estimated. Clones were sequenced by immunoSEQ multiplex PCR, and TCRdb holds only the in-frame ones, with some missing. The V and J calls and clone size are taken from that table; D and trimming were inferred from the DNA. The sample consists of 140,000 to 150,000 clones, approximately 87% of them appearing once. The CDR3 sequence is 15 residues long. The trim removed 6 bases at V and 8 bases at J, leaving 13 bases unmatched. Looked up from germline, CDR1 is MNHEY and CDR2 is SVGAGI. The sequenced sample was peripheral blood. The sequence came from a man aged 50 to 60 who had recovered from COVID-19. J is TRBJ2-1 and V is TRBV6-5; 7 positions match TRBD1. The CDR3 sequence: CASSRSDRLGDEQFF. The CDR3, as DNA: TGTGCCAGCAGCCGGTCGGACAGGTTGGGGGATGAGCAGTTCTTC.